The rows below give T cell receptor beta chains drawn from one sample of a study of T-cell reconstitution after alpha-beta-depleted transplantation in children. Using its own MiXCR run on the PCR reads, TCRdb lists one record per CDR3 protein. Of roughly 300,000 distinct CDR3 sequences in the sample, 9.5% to 13% were seen once. Sequencing was performed on peripheral blood, taken 180 days after TCRalphabeta/CD19-depleted stem cell transplant. The receptors were gathered from a male patient between 2 and 10 years old who had a stem cell transplant for chronic granulomatous disease, so the T cells may come from the graft donor. Each CDR3 is given with its conserved first and last residue.

v_gene: TRBV18; j_gene: TRBJ1-2; CDR3aa: CASSAKDRAGDGYTF
v_gene: TRBV12-3/TRBV12-4; j_gene: TRBJ2-7; CDR3aa: CASSLSVAVSYEQYF
v_gene: TRBV30; j_gene: TRBJ2-2; CDR3aa: CARRTSGSTGELFF
v_gene: TRBV19; j_gene: TRBJ2-7; CDR3aa: CTSSTRSAYEQYF
v_gene: TRBV6-1; j_gene: TRBJ2-2; CDR3aa: CASRIAGRTTGELFF
v_gene: TRBV20-1; j_gene: TRBJ2-3; CDR3aa: CSARDEREVTDTQYF
v_gene: TRBV7-9; j_gene: TRBJ1-2; CDR3aa: CASSLQGGYTF
v_gene: TRBV20-1; j_gene: TRBJ1-2; CDR3aa: CSARISGIPFYGYTF
v_gene: TRBV7-2; j_gene: TRBJ2-5; CDR3aa: CASSDPGSLETQYF
v_gene: TRBV10-3; j_gene: TRBJ1-5; CDR3aa: CAISSLNQPQHF
v_gene: TRBV9; j_gene: TRBJ2-7; CDR3aa: CASSVAGQGTYEQYF
v_gene: TRBV29-1; j_gene: TRBJ1-2; CDR3aa: CSVGRQGYGYTF
v_gene: TRBV6-5; j_gene: TRBJ2-3; CDR3aa: CASSYSRGARTDTQYF
v_gene: TRBV5-5; j_gene: TRBJ2-2; CDR3aa: CASSLGPGQGTGELFF
v_gene: TRBV12-3/TRBV12-4; j_gene: TRBJ2-5; CDR3aa: CASRVSSGKRETQYF
v_gene: TRBV7-8; j_gene: TRBJ2-1; CDR3aa: CASREGQVGTYEQFF
v_gene: TRBV7-2; j_gene: TRBJ2-3; CDR3aa: CASSLLGPADTQYF
v_gene: TRBV6-5; j_gene: TRBJ2-6; CDR3aa: CASSYNRGPGGANVLTF
v_gene: TRBV5-1; j_gene: TRBJ2-2; CDR3aa: CASSLGGDTGELFF
v_gene: TRBV15; j_gene: TRBJ2-1; CDR3aa: CATSRDGRGGFSYNEQFF